Presented here are 4 T cell receptor beta chains from one specimen sequenced in a study of T cell changes during pregnancy in multiple sclerosis (dated by TCRdb to the late 2010s). Library preparation used the immunoSEQ multiplex PCR assay. The table comes from immuneACCESS by way of TCRdb, which keeps in-frame sequences with V and J called. Part of the clones is missing from these tables; in studies checked, under half for an unresolved V gene and the rest for unknown reasons. The sample contains about 92,000 clones, 80% to 95% of them found a single time. The top ten clonotypes cover less than 2% of the sample. The sequenced sample was peripheral blood, obtained in the first trimester of pregnancy. These receptors all stem from a female donor with multiple sclerosis, enrolled in a pregnancy study.

The V and J genes are TRBV5-1 and TRBJ2-7; 11 bases match TRBD2. Looked up from germline, CDR1 is SGHRS and CDR2 is YFSETQ. The CDR3 covers 17 residues. Trimming took 3 bases from V and 0 from J; bases not matched to a gene: 8. The DNA of the CDR3 is TGCGCCAGCAGCTGGGCCGGGACTAGCGGCGCCTCCTACGAGCAGTACTTC. Protein sequence: CASSWAGTSGASYEQYF.

The chain links TRBV9 to TRBJ1-1, with no clear D. CDR1 and CDR2 (germline): SGDLS, YYNGEE. V lost 0 bases and J 3 bases, leaving 9 bases between the germline ends. This CDR3 has 14 residues. CDR3 in amino acids: CASSVVGGDTEAFF. DNA of the CDR3: TGTGCCAGCAGCGTAGTGGGTGGAGACACTGAAGCTTTCTTT.

The chain employs TRBV4-1 and TRBJ2-7; TRBD1 agrees at 7 bases. The germline V gene encodes CDR1 MGHRA and CDR2 YSYEKL. There are 17 residues in the CDR3. V was pared by 0 bases and J by 0 bases, with 8 bases of the junction left unmatched. CDR3 sequence reads: CASSQDYRTGSSYEQYF. The CDR3 region has the DNA TGCGCCAGCAGCCAAGATTACAGGACAGGCAGCTCCTACGAGCAGTACTTC.

This chain joins TRBV11-3 and TRBJ2-1; no clear D gene. The ends were cut back, 5 bases at V and 14 bases at J, with 19 bases in the middle. Germline lookup yields CDR1 SGHNT and CDR2 YENEEA. This CDR3 spans 13 amino acids. The DNA for the CDR3 is TGTGCCAGCAGCAAACCAAGCGACCCCCGGGAGTTCTTC. This translates into CASSKPSDPREFF.